The clone carrying this T cell receptor (beta chain) turned up a few times. Germline is not matched at one junction end, which may reflect a read error. Clinicians diagnosed patients from clinical symptoms, serum thyroxine and TRAb, thyroid ultrasound and orbital computed tomography. The TCR beta CDR3 regions underwent amplification using RNA transcripts as the source. A first-round RT-PCR of the TCR CDR3 used the HTBI primer set. TCRdb re-called the multiplex PCR reads through MiXCR, storing one row per CDR3 protein. Here the sample spans about 400,000 distinct CDR3 sequences, approximately 15% being singletons. This sample stems from a study of T cells in Graves' hyperthyroidism and ophthalmopathy. Germline V gene lookup returns CDR1 ENHRY and CDR2 SYGVKD. The CDR3 is 19 amino acids.

The chain is built from TRBV10-3 and TRBJ1-2; 9 bases are shared with TRBD1. The material sequenced was blood. The receptor's source is a woman aged 18-30 years with Graves' hyperthyroidism. DNA of the CDR3: TGTGCCATCAGTAAGTCCTCAGGTGACGACAGGGGGAGTAGCTATGGCTACACCTTC. Amino acids: CAISKSSGDDRGSSYGYTF.